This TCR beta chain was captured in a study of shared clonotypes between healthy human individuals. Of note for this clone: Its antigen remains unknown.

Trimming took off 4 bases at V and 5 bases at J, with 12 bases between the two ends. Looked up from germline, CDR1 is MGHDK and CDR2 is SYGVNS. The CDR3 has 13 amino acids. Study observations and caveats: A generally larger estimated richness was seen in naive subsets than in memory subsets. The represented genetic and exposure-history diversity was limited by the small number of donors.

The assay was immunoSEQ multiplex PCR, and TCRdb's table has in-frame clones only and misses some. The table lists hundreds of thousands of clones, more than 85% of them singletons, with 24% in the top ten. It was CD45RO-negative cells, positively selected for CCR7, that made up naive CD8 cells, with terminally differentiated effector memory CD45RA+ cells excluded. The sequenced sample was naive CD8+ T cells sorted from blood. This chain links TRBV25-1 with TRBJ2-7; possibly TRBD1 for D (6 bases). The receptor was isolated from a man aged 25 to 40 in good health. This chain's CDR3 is CASSATGSHEQYF. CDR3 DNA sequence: TGTGCCAGCAGTGCAACAGGGTCCCACGAGCAGTACTTC.